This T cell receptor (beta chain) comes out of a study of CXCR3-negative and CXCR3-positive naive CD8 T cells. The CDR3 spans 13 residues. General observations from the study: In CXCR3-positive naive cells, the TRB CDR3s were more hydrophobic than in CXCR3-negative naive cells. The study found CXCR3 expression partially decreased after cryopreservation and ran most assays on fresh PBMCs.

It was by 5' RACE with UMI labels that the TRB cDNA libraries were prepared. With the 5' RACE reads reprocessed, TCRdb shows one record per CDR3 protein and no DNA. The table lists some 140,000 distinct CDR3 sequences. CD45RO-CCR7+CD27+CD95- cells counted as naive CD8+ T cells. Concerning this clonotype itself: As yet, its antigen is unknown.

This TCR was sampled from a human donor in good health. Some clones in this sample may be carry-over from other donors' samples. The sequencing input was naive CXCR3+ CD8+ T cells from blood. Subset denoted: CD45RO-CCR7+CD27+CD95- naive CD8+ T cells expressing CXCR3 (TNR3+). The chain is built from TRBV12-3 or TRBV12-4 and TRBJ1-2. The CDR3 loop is CASSLQFFYGYTF.